The present T cell receptor (beta chain) was sequenced within a study of blood T cell repertoires in COVID-19. As for the study in general: From T cells, B-cell-depleted T cells, or PBMCs came the material, which was cDNA or gDNA.

Original handling: Reference gene primers were amplified, and this amplification served to estimate nucleated cell counts. Repertoires were generated with immunoSEQ multiplex PCR, while TCRdb's copy carries only in-frame clones and drops some. V and J calls and clone size are as listed in that table; D and trimming were resolved from the DNA. The sample lists roughly 81,000 clones, 65% to 85% occurring once. CDR1 SGHRS and CDR2 YFSETQ come from the germline V gene. Trimming cost V 0 bases and J 7 bases; bases outside gene matches: 9. The CDR3 is 15 residues long. This clone was seen a single time. Sequencing was performed on peripheral blood. The chain joins TRBV5-1 to TRBJ2-7; TRBD1 aligns across 8 bases. The clonotype originates from an elderly man with active or convalescent COVID-19. CDR3 amino acids: CASSLVYRGNEEQYF. CDR3 in DNA: TGCGCCAGCAGCTTGGTGTACAGGGGGAACGAGGAGCAGTACTTC.